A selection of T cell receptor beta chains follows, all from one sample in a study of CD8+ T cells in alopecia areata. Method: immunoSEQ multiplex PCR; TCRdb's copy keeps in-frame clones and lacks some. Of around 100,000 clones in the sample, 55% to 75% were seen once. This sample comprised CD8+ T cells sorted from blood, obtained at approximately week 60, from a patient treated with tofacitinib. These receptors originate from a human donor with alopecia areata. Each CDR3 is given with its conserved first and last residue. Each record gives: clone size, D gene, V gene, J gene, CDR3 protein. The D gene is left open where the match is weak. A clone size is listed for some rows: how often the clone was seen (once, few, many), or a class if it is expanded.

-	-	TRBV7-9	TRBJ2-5	CASSSGGLRETQYF
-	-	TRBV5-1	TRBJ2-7	CASSLRIASYEQYF
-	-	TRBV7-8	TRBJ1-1	CASSSGSMNTEAFF
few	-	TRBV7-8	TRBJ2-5	CASSLYGHLEEETQYF
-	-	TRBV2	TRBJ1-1	CASKTPAKAFF
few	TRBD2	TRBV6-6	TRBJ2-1	CASSELAGGNNEQFF
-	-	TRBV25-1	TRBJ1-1	CASSEFGRDTEAFF
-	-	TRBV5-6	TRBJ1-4	CASSSTGFEKLFF
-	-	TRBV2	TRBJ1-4	CASSDRTADEKLFF
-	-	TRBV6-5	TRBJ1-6	CASSQDYNSPLHF
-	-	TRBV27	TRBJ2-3	CASSRSMGVGTDTQYF
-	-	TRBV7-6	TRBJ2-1	CASSHELNSYNEQFF
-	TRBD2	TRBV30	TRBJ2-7	CAWTLGLVVYF
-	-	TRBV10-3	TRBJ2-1	CAISATPYNEQFF
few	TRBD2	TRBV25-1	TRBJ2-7	CASSTGTSGNEQYF
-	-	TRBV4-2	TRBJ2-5	CASSQGGEETQYF
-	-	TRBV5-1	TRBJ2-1	CASSSPGEQFF
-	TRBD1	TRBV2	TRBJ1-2	CASRVPGQGGDGYTF
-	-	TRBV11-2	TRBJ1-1	CASSRGGMNTEAFF
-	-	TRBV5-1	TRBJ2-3	CASSPPTDTQYF
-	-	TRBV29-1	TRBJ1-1	CSVGGREAFF
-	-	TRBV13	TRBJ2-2	CASRPEAPAGLNTGELFF
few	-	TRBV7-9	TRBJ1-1	CASKETQNTEAFF
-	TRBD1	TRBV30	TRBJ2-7	CAWSNGPGQAPYEQYF
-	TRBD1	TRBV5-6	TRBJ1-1	CASSLGGSTEAFF
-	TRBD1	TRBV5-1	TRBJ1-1	CASSLEQGGTEAFF
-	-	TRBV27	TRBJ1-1	CATIGRTEAFF
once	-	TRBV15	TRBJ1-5	CATSREGDSQPQHF
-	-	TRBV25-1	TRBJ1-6	CASSDFGNSPLHF
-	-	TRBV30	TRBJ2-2	CAWSAAEGAGELFF
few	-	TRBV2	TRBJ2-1	CASKDSSSYNEQFF
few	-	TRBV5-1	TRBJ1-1	CASSLGLETEAFF
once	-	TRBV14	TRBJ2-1	CASTPHIGQIFNEQFF
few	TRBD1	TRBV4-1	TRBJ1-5	CASSDTGDPNQPQHF
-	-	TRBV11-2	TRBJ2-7	CASSSPSGRGPYEQYF
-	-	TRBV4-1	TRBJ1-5	CASSQVLEGMSNQPQHF
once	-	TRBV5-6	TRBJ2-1	CASSQEPGSSYNEQFF
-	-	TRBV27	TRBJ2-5	CASSSRDRRTQYF
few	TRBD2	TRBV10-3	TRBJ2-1	CAISESQRGGDEQFF
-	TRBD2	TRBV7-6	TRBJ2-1	CASSETSGDEEQFF
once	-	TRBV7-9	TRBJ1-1	CASSREGRNTEAFF
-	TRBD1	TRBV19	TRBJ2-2	CASSIFPRTGARSGELFF
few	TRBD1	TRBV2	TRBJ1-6	CASTAVGQEGSPLHF